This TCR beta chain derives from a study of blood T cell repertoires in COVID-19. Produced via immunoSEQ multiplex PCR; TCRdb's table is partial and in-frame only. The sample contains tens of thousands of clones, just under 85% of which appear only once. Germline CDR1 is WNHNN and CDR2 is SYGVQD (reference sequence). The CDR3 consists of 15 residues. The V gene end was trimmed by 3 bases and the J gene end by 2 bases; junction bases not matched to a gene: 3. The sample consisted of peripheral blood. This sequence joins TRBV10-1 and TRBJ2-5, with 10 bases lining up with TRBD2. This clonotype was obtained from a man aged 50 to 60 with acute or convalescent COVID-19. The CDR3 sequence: CASSEASGGQETQYF. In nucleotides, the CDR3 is TGCGCCAGCAGTGAAGCTAGCGGGGGACAAGAGACCCAGTACTTC.